The 2 T cell receptor beta chains in this list originate from one sample, sequenced in a study of blood T cell repertoires in COVID-19. Profiled with immunoSEQ multiplex PCR; TCRdb holds only in-frame clones, not every one. The repertoire holds 200,000 to 250,000 clones, with around 85% as singletons. Sample: peripheral blood. The receptors shown here come from a man older than 75 with acute or convalescent COVID-19.

The chain couples TRBV7-9 to TRBJ1-4; the match to TRBD1 covers 7 bases. With V trimmed by 5 bases and J by 3 bases, 3 bases remained unmatched. Germline V gives CDR1 SEHNR, CDR2 FQNEAQ (reference sequence). CDR3 length: 14 amino acids. This chain's CDR3 is CASSPGTANEKLFF. The DNA for the CDR3 is TGTGCCAGCAGCCCAGGGACAGCTAATGAAAAACTGTTTTTT.

The rearrangement uses TRBV18 and TRBJ2-6, with TRBD1 matching over 12 bases. CDR3 length: 21 residues. The junction had 14 bases not matched to a gene; V was cut back by 3 bases and J by 2 bases. Germline lookup yields CDR1 KGHSH and CDR2 LQKENI. This chain's CDR3 is CASSPLPTTGTGGAGANVLTF. The CDR3 nucleotides are TGTGCCAGCTCACCCCTCCCGACCACCGGGACAGGGGGCGCTGGGGCCAACGTCCTGACTTTC.